Described below is a single TCR beta chain sequence and its context. Here immunoSEQ multiplex PCR was the method, and the copy in TCRdb shows in-frame clones only, minus some. The sample lists over 55,000 clones; more than 85% were seen once. This entry comes from a study of control samples from healthy donors and cancer patients. Germline lookup yields CDR1 SGHDT and CDR2 YYEEEE. There are 16 residues in the CDR3. V lost 4 bases and J 7 bases, leaving 21 bases between the germline ends. What was sequenced was PBMCs. This sequence was found in a man under 40 with colorectal cancer. The chain recombines TRBV5-6 with TRBJ1-3; TRBD1 is a possible D gene (6 bases). For the CDR3, the DNA is TGTGCCAGCAGCCTCACCGCCGGGACAATGTGGAACACCATATATTTT. It is translated as CASSLTAGTMWNTIYF.